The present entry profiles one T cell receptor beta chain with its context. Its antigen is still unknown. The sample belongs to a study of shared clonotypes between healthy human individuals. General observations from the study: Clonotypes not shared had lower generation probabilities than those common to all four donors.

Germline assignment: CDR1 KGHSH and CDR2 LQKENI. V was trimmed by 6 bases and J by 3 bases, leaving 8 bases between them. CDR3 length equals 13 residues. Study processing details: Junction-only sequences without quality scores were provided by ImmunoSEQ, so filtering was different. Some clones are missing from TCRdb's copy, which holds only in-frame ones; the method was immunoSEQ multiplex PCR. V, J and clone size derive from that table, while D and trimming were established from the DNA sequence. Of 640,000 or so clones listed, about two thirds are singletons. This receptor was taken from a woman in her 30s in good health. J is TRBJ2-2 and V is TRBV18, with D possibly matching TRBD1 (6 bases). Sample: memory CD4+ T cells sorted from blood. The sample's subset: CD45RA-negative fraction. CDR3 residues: CASSRQDTGELFF. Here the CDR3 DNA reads TGTGCCAGCTCTAGACAGGACACCGGGGAGCTGTTTTTT. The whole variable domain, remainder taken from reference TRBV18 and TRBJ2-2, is NAGVMQNPRHLVRRRGQEARLRCSPMKGHSHVYWYRQLPEEGLKFMVYLQKENIIDESGMPKERFSAEFPKEGPSILRIQQVVRGDSAAYFCASSRQDTGELFFGEGSRLTVL.